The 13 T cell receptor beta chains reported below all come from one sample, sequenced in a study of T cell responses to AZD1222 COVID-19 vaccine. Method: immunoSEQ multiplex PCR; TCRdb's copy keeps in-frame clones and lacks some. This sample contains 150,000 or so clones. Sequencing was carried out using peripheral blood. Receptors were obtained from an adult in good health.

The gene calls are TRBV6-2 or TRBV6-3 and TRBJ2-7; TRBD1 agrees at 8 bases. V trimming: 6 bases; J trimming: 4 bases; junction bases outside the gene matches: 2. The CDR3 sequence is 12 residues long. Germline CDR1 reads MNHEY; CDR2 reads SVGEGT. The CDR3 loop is CASSRGPYEQYF. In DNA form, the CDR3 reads TGTGCCAGCAGCAGGGGGCCTTACGAGCAGTACTTC.

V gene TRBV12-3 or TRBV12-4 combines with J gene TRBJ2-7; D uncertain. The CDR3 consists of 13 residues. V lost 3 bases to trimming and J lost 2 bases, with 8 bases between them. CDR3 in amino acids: CASSFGSTYEQYF. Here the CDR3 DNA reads TGTGCCAGCAGTTTTGGCTCTACCTACGAGCAGTACTTC.

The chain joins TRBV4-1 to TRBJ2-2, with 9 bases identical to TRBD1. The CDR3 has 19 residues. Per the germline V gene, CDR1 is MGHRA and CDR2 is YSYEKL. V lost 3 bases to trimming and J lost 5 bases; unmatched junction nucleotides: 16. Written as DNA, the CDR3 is TGCGCCAGCAGCCAGTCTTTTCCAGGGACAGGGTCGGGTACCGGGGAGCTGTTTTTT. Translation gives CASSQSFPGTGSGTGELFF.

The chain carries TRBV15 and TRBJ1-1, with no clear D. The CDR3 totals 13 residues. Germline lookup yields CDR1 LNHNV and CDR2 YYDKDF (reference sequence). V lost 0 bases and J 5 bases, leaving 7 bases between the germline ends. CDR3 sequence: CATSRDSGTEAFF. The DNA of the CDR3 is TGTGCCACCAGCAGAGACTCTGGTACTGAAGCTTTCTTT.

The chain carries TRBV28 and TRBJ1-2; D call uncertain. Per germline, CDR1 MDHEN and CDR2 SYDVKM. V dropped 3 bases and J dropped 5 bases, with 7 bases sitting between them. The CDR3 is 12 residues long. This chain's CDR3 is CASSFSLYGYTF. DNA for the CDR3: TGTGCCAGCAGTTTCTCCCTTTATGGCTACACCTTC.

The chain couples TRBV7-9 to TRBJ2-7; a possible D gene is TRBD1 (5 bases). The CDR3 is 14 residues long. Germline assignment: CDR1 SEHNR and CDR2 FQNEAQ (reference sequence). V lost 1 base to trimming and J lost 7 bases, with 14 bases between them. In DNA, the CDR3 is TGTGCCAGCAGCTTAGGGGCCAGGGTTGGGGAGCAGTACTTC. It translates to CASSLGARVGEQYF.

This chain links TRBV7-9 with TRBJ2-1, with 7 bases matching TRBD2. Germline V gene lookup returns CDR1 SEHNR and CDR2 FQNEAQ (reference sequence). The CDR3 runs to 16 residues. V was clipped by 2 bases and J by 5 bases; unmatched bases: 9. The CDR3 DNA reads TGTGCCAGCAGCTTAACGTTCGGGGGGAAAAACAATGAGCAGTTCTTC. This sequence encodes CASSLTFGGKNNEQFF.

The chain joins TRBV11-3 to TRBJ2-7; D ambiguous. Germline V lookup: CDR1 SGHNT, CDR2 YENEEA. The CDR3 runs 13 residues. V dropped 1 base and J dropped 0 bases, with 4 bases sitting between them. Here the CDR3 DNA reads TGTGCCAGCAGCTTAGGAACCTCCTACGAGCAGTACTTC. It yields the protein CASSLGTSYEQYF.

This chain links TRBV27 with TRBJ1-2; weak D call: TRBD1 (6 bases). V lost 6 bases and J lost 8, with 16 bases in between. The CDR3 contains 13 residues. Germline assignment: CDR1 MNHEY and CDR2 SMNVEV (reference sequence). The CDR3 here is CASSGRGAGGYTF. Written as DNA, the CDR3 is TGTGCCAGCAGCGGCAGGGGCGCGGGGGGCTACACCTTC.

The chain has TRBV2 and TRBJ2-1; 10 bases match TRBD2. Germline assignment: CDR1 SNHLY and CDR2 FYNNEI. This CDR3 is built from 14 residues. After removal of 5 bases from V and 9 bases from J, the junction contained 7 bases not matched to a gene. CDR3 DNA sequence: TGTGCCAGCAGTCGGAGCGGGGGGGCCGGTGAGCAGTTCTTC. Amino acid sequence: CASSRSGGAGEQFF. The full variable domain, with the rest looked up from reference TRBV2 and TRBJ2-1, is EPEVTQTPSHQVTQMGQEVILRCVPISNHLYFYWYRQILGQKVEFLVSFYNNEISEKSEIFDDQFSVERPDGSNFTLKIRSTKLEDSAMYFCASSRSGGAGEQFFGPGTRLTVL.

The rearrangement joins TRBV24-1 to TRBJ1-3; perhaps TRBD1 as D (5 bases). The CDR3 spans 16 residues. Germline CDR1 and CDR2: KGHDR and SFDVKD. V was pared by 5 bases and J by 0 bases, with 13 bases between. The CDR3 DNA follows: TGTGCCACCAGTGCCGGGGGACGCGACTCTGGAAACACCATATATTTT. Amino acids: CATSAGGRDSGNTIYF.

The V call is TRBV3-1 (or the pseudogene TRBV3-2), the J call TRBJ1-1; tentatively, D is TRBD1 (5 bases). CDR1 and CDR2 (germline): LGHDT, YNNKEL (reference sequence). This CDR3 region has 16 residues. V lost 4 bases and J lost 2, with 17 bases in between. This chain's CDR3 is CASSPFTGALNTEAFF. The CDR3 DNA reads TGTGCCAGCAGCCCTTTCACCGGGGCACTAAACACTGAAGCTTTCTTT.

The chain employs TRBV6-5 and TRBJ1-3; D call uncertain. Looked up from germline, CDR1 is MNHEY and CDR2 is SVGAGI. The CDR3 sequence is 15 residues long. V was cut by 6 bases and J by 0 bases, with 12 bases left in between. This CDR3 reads CASSPDRYSGNTIYF. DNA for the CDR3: TGTGCCAGCAGCCCGGACCGATACTCTGGAAACACCATATATTTT.